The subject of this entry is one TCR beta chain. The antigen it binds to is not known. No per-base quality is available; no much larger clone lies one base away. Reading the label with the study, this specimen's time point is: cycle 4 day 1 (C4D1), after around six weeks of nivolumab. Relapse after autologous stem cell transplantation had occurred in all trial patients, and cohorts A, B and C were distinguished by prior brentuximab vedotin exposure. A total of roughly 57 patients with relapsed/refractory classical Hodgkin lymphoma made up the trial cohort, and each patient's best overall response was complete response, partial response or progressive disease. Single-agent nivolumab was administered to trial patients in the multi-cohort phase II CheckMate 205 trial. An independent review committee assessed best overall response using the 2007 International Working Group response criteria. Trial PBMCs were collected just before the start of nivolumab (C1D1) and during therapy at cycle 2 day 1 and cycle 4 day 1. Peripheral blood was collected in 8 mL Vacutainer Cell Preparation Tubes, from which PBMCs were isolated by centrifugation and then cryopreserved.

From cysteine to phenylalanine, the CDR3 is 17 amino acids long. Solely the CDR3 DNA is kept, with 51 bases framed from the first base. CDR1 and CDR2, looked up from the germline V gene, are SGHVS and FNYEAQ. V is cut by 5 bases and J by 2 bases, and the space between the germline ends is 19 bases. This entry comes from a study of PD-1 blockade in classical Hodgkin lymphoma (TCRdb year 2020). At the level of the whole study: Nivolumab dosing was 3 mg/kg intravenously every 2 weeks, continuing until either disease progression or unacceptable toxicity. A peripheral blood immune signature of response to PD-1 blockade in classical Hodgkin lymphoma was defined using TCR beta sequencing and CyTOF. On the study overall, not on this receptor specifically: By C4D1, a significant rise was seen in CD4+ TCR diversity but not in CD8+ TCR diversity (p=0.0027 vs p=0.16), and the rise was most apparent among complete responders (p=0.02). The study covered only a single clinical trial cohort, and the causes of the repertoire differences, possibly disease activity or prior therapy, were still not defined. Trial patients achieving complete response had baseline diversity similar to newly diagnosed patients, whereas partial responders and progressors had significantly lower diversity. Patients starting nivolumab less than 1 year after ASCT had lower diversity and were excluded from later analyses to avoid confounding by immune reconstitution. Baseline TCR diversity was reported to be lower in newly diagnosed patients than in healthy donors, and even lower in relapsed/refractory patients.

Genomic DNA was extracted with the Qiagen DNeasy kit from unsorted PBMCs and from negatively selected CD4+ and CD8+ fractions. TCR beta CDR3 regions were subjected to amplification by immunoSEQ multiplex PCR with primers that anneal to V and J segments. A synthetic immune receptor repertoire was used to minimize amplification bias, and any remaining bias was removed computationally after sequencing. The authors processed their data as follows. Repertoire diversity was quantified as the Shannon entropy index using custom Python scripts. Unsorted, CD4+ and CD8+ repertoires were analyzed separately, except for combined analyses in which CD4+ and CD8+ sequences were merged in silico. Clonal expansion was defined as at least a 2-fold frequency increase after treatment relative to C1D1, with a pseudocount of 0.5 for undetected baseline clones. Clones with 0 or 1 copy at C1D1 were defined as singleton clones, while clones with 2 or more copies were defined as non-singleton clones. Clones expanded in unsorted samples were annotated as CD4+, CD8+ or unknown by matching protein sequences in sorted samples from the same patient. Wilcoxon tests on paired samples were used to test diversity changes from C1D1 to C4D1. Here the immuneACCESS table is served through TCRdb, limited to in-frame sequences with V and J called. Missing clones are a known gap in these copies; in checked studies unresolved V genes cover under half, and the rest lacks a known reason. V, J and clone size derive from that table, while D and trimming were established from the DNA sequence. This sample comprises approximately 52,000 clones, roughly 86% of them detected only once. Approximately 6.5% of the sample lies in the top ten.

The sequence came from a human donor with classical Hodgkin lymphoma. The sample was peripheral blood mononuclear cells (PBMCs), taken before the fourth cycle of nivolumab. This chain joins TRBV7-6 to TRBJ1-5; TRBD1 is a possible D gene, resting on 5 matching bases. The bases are TGTGCCAGCAGCCCAGGGTCCCTGGGTGAAGGCAATCAGCCCCAGCATTTT. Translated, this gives CASSPGSLGEGNQPQHF.